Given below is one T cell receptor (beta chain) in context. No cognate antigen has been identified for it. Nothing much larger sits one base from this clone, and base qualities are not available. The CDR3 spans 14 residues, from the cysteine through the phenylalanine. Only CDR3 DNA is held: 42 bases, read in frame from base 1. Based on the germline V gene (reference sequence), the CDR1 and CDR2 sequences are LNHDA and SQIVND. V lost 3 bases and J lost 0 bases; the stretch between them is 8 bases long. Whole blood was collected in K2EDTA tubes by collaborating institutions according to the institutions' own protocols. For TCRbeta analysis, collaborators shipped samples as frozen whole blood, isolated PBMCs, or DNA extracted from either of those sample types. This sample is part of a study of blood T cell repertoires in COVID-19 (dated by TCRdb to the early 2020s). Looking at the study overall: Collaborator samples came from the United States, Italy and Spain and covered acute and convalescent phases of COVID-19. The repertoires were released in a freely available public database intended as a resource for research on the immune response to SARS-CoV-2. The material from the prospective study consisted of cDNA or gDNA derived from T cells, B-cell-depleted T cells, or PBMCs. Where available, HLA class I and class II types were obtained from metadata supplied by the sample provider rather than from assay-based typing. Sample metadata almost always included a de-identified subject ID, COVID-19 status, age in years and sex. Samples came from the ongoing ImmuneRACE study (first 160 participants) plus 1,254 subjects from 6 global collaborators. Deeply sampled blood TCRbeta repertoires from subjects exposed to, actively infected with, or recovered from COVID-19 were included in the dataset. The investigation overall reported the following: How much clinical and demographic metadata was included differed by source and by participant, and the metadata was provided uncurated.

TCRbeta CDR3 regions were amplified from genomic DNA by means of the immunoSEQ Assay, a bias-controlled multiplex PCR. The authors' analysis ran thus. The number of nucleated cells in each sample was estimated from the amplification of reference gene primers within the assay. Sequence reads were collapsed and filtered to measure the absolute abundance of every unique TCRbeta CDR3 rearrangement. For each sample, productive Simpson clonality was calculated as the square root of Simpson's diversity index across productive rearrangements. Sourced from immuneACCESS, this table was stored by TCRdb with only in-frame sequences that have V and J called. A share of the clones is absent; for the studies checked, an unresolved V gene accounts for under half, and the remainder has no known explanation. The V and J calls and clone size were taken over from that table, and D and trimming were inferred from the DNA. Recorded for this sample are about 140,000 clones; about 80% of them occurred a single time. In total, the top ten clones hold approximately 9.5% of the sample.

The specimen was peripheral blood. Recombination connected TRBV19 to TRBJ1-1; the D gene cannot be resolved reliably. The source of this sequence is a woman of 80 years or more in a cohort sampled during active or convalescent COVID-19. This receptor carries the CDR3 CASSISHMNTEAFF. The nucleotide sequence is TGTGCCAGTAGTATTAGCCACATGAACACTGAAGCTTTCTTT.